Presented here are 21 T cell receptor beta chains from one specimen sequenced in a study of neurological immune-mediated disorders. TCRdb re-called the 5' RACE reads through MiXCR, storing one row per CDR3 protein. Of some 28,000 distinct CDR3 sequences listed, under 25% are singletons. Material: CD4+ T cells from blood. The receptors shown here come from a man in his forties or fifties with HTLV-1-associated myelopathy (HAM/TSP).

In its sample, this clonotype was seen many times. The chain has TRBV6-1 and TRBJ1-1; no firm D call. CDR1 and CDR2 from the germline V gene are MNHNS and SASEGT. The CDR3 loop spans 10 amino acids. V dropped 2 bases and J dropped 11 bases, with 6 bases sitting between them. The CDR3 DNA is TGTGCCAGCAGTGAAATAAAGGCTTTCTTT. This sequence encodes CASSEIKAFF.

This clonotype was counted many times. This chain uses TRBV12-3 or TRBV12-4 with TRBJ2-3, with 9 bases identical to TRBD1. Trimming removed 5 bases from V and 6 bases from J; junction bases left unmatched: 9. This CDR3 is built from 15 residues. CDR3 sequence: CASSKTGTGTDTQYF. CDR3 in DNA: TGTGCCAGCAGTAAAACCGGGACAGGGACCGATACGCAGTATTTT.

This clonotype showed up many times. The chain employs TRBV4-1 and TRBJ2-5, with 13 bases matching TRBD2. V was pared by 0 bases and J by 5 bases, with 3 bases of the junction left unmatched. The CDR3 loop spans 16 amino acids. Germline-derived CDR1 and CDR2 are MGHRA and YSYEKL. The CDR3 loop reads CASSQDGTSGVETQYF. For the CDR3, the DNA is TGCGCCAGCAGCCAAGACGGGACTAGCGGGGTGGAGACCCAGTACTTC.

At least ten counts were recorded for this clonotype. V and J are TRBV5-1 and TRBJ2-5, with TRBD1 matching over 10 bases. This CDR3 region has 15 residues. Germline lookup yields CDR1 SGHRS and CDR2 YFSETQ. The V gene end was trimmed by 2 bases and the J gene end by 5 bases; junction bases not matched to a gene: 6. This CDR3 is CASSLPGTGVETQYF. The CDR3 DNA is TGCGCCAGCAGCTTACCCGGGACAGGGGTTGAGACCCAGTACTTC.

This clonotype was seen at least ten times. The chain couples TRBV7-7 to TRBJ2-7; D may be TRBD1 (6 bases). Deletions cut 1 base from V and 2 bases from J, with 9 bases between. The CDR3 loop spans 14 amino acids. The germline V gene encodes CDR1 SSHAT and CDR2 FNYEAQ (reference sequence). The chain's CDR3 is CASSLDQGTYEQYF. In nucleotides, the CDR3 is TGTGCCAGCAGCTTAGATCAGGGGACCTACGAGCAGTACTTC.

This clonotype came up many times. The chain combines TRBV20-1 with TRBJ1-1; a weak D match, TRBD1 (5 bases). Trimming stripped 3 bases from V and 7 bases from J, with 24 bases between. The CDR3 is 16 amino acids. Germline lookup yields CDR1 DFQATT and CDR2 SNEGSKA (reference sequence). The CDR3 nucleotides read TGCAGTGCTAGGACTGGCGGGGCCATGCGGGATGGTGAAGCTTTCTTT. Translation gives CSARTGGAMRDGEAFF.

The table lists this clonotype with many counts. The chain has TRBV5-6 and TRBJ1-1, with 11 bases matching TRBD1. The CDR3 is 15 amino acids. Per germline, CDR1 SGHDT and CDR2 YYEEEE. The V gene end was trimmed by 4 bases and the J gene end by 3 bases; junction bases not matched to a gene: 5. This CDR3 reads CASSPDRGRDTEAFF. The CDR3 nucleotides are TGTGCCAGCAGCCCGGACAGGGGGCGCGACACTGAAGCTTTCTTT. Supplemented by reference TRBV5-6 and TRBJ1-1, the full variable domain reads DAGVTQSPTHLIKTRGQQVTLRCSPKSGHDTVSWYQQALGQGPQFIFQYYEEEERQRGNFPDRFSGHQFPNYSSELNVNALLLGDSALYLCASSPDRGRDTEAFFGQGTRLTVV.

This clonotype came up many times. The rearrangement links TRBV6-2 or TRBV6-3 to TRBJ2-1; 8 nucleotides align to TRBD1. Trimming at V came to 5 bases and at J to 0 bases, leaving 15 bases not matched to a gene. CDR3 length equals 19 residues. Germline V lookup: CDR1 MNHEY, CDR2 SVGEGT. CDR3 amino acids: CASSPGTGLQLSSYNEQFF. In nucleotides, the CDR3 is TGTGCCAGCAGTCCCGGGACAGGCCTACAACTGAGCTCCTACAATGAGCAGTTCTTC.

This clonotype was observed at least ten times. V is TRBV4-2 and J is TRBJ2-3; possible D gene TRBD2, 6 bases. The germline CDR1 and CDR2 sequences are LGHNA and YNFKEQ. Trimming pared 0 bases from V and 1 base from J, leaving 14 bases between. This CDR3 region has 17 residues. This chain's CDR3 is CASSQDRRAGGTDTQYF. CDR3 sequence (DNA): TGTGCCAGCAGCCAAGACCGGAGAGCGGGCGGCACAGATACGCAGTATTTT.

This clonotype occurred many times. The chain carries TRBV6-1 and TRBJ2-1, with TRBD1 matching over 7 bases. Losses at the gene ends were 4 bases for V and 7 bases for J; bases not matched to a gene: 10. CDR1 MNHNS and CDR2 SASEGT come from the germline V gene. CDR3 length: 15 amino acids. The CDR3 region is CASSVDNRGGNEQFF. The DNA of the CDR3 is TGTGCCAGCAGTGTAGACAACAGGGGTGGGAATGAGCAGTTCTTC.

Remarks on this clonotype: This may come from a read error, since a much larger clone is one base off. The chain recombines TRBV3-1 with TRBJ2-5; D is perhaps TRBD1 (5 bases). CDR1 LGHDT and CDR2 YNNKEL come from the germline V gene (reference sequence). This CDR3 comprises 15 residues. The DNA of the CDR3 is TGTGCCAGCAGCCAAGATCAGGGCAACCATGAGACCCAGTACTTC. It encodes CASSQDQGNHETQYF.

The chain uses TRBV1 and TRBJ2-1; the table gives TRBD2 as D, unverified against the DNA. TRBV1 corresponds to a pseudogene. The CDR3 contains 14 residues. As DNA, the CDR3 is TGCACCAGCTACCGACTAGCGGATTACAATGAGCAGTTCTTC. This gives the protein CTSYRLADYNEQFF.

This clonotype has at least ten counts. The rearrangement uses TRBV20-1 and TRBJ1-2; 12 bases map to TRBD1. Germline-derived CDR1 and CDR2 are DFQATT and SNEGSKA (reference sequence). This CDR3 comprises 15 residues. J was trimmed by 8 bases and V by 4 bases; bases with no gene match: 11. The CDR3 loop reads CSATIPGQGALGYTF. DNA for the CDR3: TGCAGTGCTACAATTCCGGGACAGGGGGCGCTAGGCTACACCTTC.

The chain recombines TRBV5-1 with TRBJ1-1; the D gene is possibly TRBD1 (6 bases). Deletions cut 4 bases from V and 6 bases from J, with 10 bases between. From germline, CDR1 is SGHRS and CDR2 YFSETQ. The CDR3 runs to 12 residues. The CDR3 nucleotides are TGCGCCAGCAGCACCACAGGGCCTGAAGCTTTCTTT. Translated, it gives CASSTTGPEAFF.

This clonotype was recorded at least ten times. The chain links TRBV14 to TRBJ2-7; D unclear. Germline V gene lookup returns CDR1 SGHDN and CDR2 FVKESK. Trimming pared 4 bases from V and 6 bases from J, leaving 16 bases between. The CDR3 loop spans 14 amino acids. The CDR3: CASSPFVAHGEQYF. The CDR3 bases are TGTGCCAGCAGCCCTTTCGTGGCCCACGGCGAGCAGTACTTC.

This clonotype was observed at least ten times. This chain connects TRBV5-6 to TRBJ2-1, with 7 bases lining up with TRBD2. The CDR3 consists of 15 residues. With V trimmed by 1 base and J by 5 bases, 6 bases remained unmatched. The V gene's germline CDR1 is SGHDT and CDR2 YYEEEE. CDR3 nucleotide sequence: TGTGCCAGCAGCTTGAGACTAGCCAAGAACAATGAGCAGTTCTTC. Protein: CASSLRLAKNNEQFF. Together with reference TRBV5-6 and TRBJ2-1, the CDR3 gives the full variable domain: DAGVTQSPTHLIKTRGQQVTLRCSPKSGHDTVSWYQQALGQGPQFIFQYYEEEERQRGNFPDRFSGHQFPNYSSELNVNALLLGDSALYLCASSLRLAKNNEQFFGPGTRLTVL.

A word on this clonotype: One junction end does not reproduce the germline sequence, and a read error may be involved. The V call is TRBV7-2, the J call TRBJ1-2; D unclear. Germline lookup yields CDR1 SGHTA and CDR2 FQGNSA. There are 13 residues in the CDR3. DNA of the CDR3: TGTGCCAGCAGCTTAGCGGGGAACTATGGCTGCACCTTC. Translation gives CASSLAGNYGCTF.

The chain employs TRBV20-1 and TRBJ2-1, with D perhaps TRBD2 (7 bases). CDR1 is DFQATT, CDR2 SNEGSKA, per germline (reference sequence). Trimming cost V 0 bases and J 0 bases, with 15 bases left between them. This CDR3 is built from 17 residues. The CDR3 region has the DNA TGCAGTGCTAGAGACCCGGGGGGCCCGAGCTCCTACAATGAGCAGTTCTTC. This gives the protein CSARDPGGPSSYNEQFF.

This clonotype was detected ten times or more. This chain joins TRBV12-3 or TRBV12-4 and TRBJ2-3; no firm D call. Trimming pared 8 bases from V and 4 bases from J, leaving 16 bases between. The CDR3 consists of 14 residues. For the CDR3, the DNA is TGTGCCAGCGTCCCGTCCACCCACGCAGATACGCAGTATTTT. Protein: CASVPSTHADTQYF.

This clonotype was seen ten or more times. The rearrangement joins TRBV5-5 to TRBJ1-1; 9 bases agree with TRBD1. This CDR3 contains 15 residues. The V gene end was trimmed by 6 bases and the J gene end by 1 base; junction bases not matched to a gene: 7. The germline gives CDR1 SGHKS, CDR2 YYEKEE (reference sequence). In DNA, the CDR3 is TGTGCCAGCACCTCTCTGGGACAGGGGAACACTGAAGCTTTCTTT. It yields the protein CASTSLGQGNTEAFF.

There are many counts of this clonotype. The gene calls are TRBV20-1 and TRBJ2-7; tentative D call: TRBD1 (7 bases). Trimming pared 6 bases from V and 3 bases from J, leaving 18 bases between. CDR3 length: 14 residues. Germline V gives CDR1 DFQATT, CDR2 SNEGSKA (reference sequence). CDR3 sequence: CSAPLAGGNYEQYF. The CDR3 DNA follows: TGCAGTGCGCCTTTGGCAGGGGGGAACTACGAGCAGTACTTC.